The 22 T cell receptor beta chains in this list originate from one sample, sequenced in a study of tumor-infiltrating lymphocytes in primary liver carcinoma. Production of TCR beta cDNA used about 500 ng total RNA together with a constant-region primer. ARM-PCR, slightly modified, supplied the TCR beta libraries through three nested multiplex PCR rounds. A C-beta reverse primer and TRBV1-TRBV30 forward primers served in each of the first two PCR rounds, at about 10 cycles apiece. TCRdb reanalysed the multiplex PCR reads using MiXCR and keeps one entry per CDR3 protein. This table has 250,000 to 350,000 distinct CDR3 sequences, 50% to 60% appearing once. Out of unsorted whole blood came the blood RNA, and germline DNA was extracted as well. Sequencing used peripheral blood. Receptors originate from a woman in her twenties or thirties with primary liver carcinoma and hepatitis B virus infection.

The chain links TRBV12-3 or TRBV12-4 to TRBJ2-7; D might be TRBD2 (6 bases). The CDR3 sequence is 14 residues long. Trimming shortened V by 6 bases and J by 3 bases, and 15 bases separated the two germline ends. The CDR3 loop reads CASRLGEASYEQYF. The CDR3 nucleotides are TGTGCCAGCAGACTAGGGGAGGCGAGCTACGAGCAGTACTTC.

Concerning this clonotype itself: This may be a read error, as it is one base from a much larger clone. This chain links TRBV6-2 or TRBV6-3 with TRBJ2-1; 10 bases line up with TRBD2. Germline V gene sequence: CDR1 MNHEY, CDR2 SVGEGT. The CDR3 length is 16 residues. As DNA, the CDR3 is TGTGCCAGCAGTTCCTGGACTAGCGGATCCTACAATGAGCGGTTCTTC. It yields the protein CASSSWTSGSYNERFF.

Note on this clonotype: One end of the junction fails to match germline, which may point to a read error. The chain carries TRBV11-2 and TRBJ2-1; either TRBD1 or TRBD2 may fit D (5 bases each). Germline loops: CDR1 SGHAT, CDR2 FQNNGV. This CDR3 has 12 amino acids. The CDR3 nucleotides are TGTGTCAGCGGCAGGGAAAACAATGAGCAGTTCTTC. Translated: CVSGRENNEQFF. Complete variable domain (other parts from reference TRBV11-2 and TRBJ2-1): EAGVAQSPRYKIIEKRQSVAFWCNPISGHATLYWYQQILGQGPKLLIQFQNNGVVDDSQLPKDRFSAERLKGVDSTLKIQPAKLEDSAVYLCVSGRENNEQFFGPGTRLTVL.

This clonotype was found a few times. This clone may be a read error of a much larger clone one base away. The DNA for the CDR3 is TGTGCCGGCAGCCCAGGGTTTACGAGTGAAAAACTGTTTTTT. Translating it yields CAGSPGFTSEKLFF. The J gene is TRBJ1-4, the V gene TRBV11-2, with D maybe TRBD1 (5 bases). This CDR3 has 14 amino acids. Germline assignment: CDR1 SGHAT and CDR2 FQNNGV.

CDR3 region: CASRYGDTQYF. CDR3 bases: TGTGCCAGCCGTTATGGAGATACGCAGTATTTT. V gene TRBV5-8 combines with J gene TRBJ2-3, with D unresolved. Germline lookup yields CDR1 SGHTS and CDR2 YDEGEE. V was clipped by 7 bases and J by 5 bases, with 8 bases between them. The CDR3 extends over 11 amino acids.

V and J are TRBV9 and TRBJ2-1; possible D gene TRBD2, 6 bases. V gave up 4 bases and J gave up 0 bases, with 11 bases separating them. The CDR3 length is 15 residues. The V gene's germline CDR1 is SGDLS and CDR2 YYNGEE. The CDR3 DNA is TGTGCCAGCAGCATATACGGGAGCTCCTACAATGAGCAGTTCTTC. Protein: CASSIYGSSYNEQFF.

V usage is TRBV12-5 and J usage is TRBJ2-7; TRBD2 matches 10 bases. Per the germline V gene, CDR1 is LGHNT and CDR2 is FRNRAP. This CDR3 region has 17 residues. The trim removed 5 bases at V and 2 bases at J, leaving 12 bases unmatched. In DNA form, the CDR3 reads TGTGCTAGTGGTCGGAAGCCCCAAGCGGGAGGGCCCTACGAGCAGTACTTC. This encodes CASGRKPQAGGPYEQYF.

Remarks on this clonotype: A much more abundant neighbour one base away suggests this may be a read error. This CDR3 is CASSFVGQSGNTMYF. Written as DNA, the CDR3 is TGTGCCAGCAGTTTTGTGGGACAGTCTGGAAACACCATGTATTTT. The rearrangement links TRBV12-3 or TRBV12-4 to TRBJ1-3; TRBD1 matches at 7 bases. This CDR3 has 15 amino acids.

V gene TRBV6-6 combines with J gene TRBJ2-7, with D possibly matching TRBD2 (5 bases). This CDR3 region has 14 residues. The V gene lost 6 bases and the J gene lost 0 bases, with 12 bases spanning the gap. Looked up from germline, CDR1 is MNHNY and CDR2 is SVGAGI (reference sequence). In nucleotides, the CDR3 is TGTGCCAGCAGCCCGTTGGGGAGCTCCTACGAGCAGTACTTC. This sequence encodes CASSPLGSSYEQYF.

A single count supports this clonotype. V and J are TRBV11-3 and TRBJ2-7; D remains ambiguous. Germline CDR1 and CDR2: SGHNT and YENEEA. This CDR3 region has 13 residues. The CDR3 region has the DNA TGTGTCAGCAGCTTTTCTTCGAGCAACGAGCAGTACGTC. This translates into CVSSFSSSNEQYV.

The CDR3 DNA follows: TGTGCCACCAAAGGGACTACCCCCACCGGGGAGCTGTTTTTT. It encodes CATKGTTPTGELFF. The J gene is TRBJ2-2, the V gene TRBV24-1; 7 nucleotides line up with TRBD2. Germline V lookup: CDR1 KGHDR, CDR2 SFDVKD. There are 14 residues in the CDR3. Trimming took 8 bases from V and 4 from J; bases not matched to a gene: 6.

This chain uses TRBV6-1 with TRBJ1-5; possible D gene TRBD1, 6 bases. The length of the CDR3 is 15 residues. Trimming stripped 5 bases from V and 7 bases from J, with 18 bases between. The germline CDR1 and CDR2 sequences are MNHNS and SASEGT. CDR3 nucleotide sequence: TGTGCCAGCAGTCCCCGCCAACAGGGCTGGCAGCCCCAGCATTTT. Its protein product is CASSPRQQGWQPQHF.

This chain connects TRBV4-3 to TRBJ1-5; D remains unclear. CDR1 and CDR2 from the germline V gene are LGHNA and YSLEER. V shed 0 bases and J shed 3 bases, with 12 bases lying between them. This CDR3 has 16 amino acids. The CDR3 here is CASSQEGGLVNQPQHF. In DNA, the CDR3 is TGCGCCAGCAGCCAAGAAGGAGGTCTCGTCAATCAGCCCCAGCATTTT.

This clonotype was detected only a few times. CDR3 nucleotide sequence: TGTGCCAGCAGCCACTTAGACACTACCTCCTACGAGCAGTACTTC. Protein sequence: CASSHLDTTSYEQYF. The chain is built from TRBV14 and TRBJ2-7; D gene uncertain. CDR1 SGHDN and CDR2 FVKESK come from the germline V gene. V lost 3 bases and J 0 bases, leaving 12 bases between the germline ends. There are 15 residues in the CDR3.

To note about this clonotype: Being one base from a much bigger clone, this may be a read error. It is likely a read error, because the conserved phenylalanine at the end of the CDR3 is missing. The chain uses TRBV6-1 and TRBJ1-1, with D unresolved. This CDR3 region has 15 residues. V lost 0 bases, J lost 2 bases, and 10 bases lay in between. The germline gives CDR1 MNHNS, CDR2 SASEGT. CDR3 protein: CASSEAPRENTEAFL. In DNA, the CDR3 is TGTGCCAGCAGTGAAGCACCTAGGGAAAACACTGAAGCTTTCCTT.

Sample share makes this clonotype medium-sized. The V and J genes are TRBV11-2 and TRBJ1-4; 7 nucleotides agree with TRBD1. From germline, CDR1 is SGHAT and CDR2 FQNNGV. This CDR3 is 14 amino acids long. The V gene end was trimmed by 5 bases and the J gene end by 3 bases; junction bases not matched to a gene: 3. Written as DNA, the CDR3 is TGTGCCAGCAGCCCGGGACAGTCTAATGAAAAACTGTTTTTT. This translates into CASSPGQSNEKLFF.

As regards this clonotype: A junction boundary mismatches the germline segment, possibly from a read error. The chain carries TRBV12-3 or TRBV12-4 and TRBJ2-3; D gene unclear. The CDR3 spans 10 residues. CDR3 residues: CAITPDAQYF. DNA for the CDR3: TGTGCCATCACCCCAGATGCGCAGTATTTT.

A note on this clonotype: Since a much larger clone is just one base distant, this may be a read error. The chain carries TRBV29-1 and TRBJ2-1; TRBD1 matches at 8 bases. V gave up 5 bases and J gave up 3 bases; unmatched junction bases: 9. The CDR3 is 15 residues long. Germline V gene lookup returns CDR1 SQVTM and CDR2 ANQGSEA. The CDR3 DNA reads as TGCAGCGTTAGAACCGGGACAGGCGGCTACAATGAGCAGTTCTTC. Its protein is CSVRTGTGGYNEQFF.

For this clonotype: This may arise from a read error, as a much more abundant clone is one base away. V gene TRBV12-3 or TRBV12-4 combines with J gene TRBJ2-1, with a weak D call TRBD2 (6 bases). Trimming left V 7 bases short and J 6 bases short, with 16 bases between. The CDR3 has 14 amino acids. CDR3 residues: CASTQVGGLNEQFF. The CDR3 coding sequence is TGTGCCAGCACCCAAGTGGGAGGTCTCAATGAGCAGTTCTTC.

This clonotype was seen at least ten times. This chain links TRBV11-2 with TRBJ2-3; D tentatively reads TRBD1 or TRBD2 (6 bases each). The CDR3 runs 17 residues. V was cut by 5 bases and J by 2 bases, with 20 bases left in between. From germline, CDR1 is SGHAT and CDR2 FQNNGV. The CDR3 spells CASSPGGRGTYTDTQYF. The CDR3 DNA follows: TGTGCCAGCAGCCCCGGGGGCAGGGGTACCTACACAGATACGCAGTATTTT.

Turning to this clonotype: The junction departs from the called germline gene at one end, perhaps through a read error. CDR3: CANSFEREYNEQFF. CDR3 DNA sequence: TGTGCCAACAGCTTTGAGCGGGAGTACAATGAGCAGTTCTTC. This chain connects TRBV11-2 to TRBJ2-1, with TRBD2 matching over 8 bases. This CDR3 comprises 14 residues. Germline V lookup: CDR1 SGHAT, CDR2 FQNNGV.

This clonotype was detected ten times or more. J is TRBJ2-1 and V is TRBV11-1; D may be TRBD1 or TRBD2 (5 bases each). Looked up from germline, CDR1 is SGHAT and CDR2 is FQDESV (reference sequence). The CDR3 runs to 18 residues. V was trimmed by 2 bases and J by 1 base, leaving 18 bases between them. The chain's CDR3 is CASSLIPGTLGSYNEQFF. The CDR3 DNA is TGTGCCAGCAGCTTAATCCCCGGGACCCTCGGGTCCTACAATGAGCAGTTCTTC.